This paragraph covers one T cell receptor beta chain sequence. What antigen it recognizes has not been identified. There are no base qualities to consult, and no much larger clone falls within one base. The data belong to a study of shared clonotypes between healthy human individuals (dated by TCRdb to the early 2020s). At the level of the whole study: Three men and two women, aged 18 to 49 years, made up the cohort. Blood TCR repertoires of about 5 healthy adults were deeply sequenced to estimate repertoire size and the extent of clonotype sharing between individuals. For each donor, three plates each were used for CD4 naive and CD4 memory, two plates were used for CD8 naive, and one plate was used for CD8 memory. Libraries were prepared and TCR repertoires were sequenced by different laboratories using diverse techniques, in order to increase sequencing depth and limit assay-specific biases. Each donor's leukapheresis produced roughly between about 0.85 and 10 billion PBMCs. Points the paper makes about the study in general: When several donors were compared, the shared fraction of clonotypes was around 5% for naive CD4, 3.5% to 4% for naive CD8, 2% to 2.5% for memory CD4, and roughly 0.4% for memory CD8. Pairwise subsampling indicated that sequencing depth was expected to affect the degree of clonotype sharing among donors. Compared with non-shared clonotypes, clonotypes shared by all four sorted-subset donors had higher generation probabilities. The genetic and exposure-history diversity represented was limited by the small number of donors. Even with the large sequencing depth, rarefaction of the sorted-subset datasets indicated that sequencing was incomplete. Sampling was limited to blood, and TCR repertoires in tissue likely differ from TCR repertoires in blood. Larger estimated clonotype richness was generally found for naive subsets than for memory subsets.

Using the deep immunoSEQ assay, multiplex PCR amplified TCR CDR3 regions from genomic DNA. For each cell subset, the extracted genomic DNA was distributed evenly across all wells of several immunoSEQ 96-well plates, and each plate served as one replicate. For sorted subsets, each replicate PCR was loaded with 150 to 250 ng genomic DNA, equivalent to about 33,000 T cell genomes. The purified libraries were quantified using a Qubit 3.0 fluorometer, sized with a Bioanalyzer 2100, and then quantified again using the KAPA Library Quantification kit. Each immunoSEQ 96-well plate was sequenced on its own single-read 150-cycle Illumina NextSeq 550 flow cell. The source study handled its data this way. Because the immunoSEQ output held only junctional sequences and lacked quality scores, the filtering could not match the filtering applied to full-length reads. To assign V/J genes and CDR3, sequences were annotated using PyIR, a Python wrapper for IgBLAST v1.9, with IMGT germline references. Reads were filtered out if the reads had weak V/J assignments (E-value above 1e-6), no CDR3, stop codons, out-of-frame junctions, or ambiguous translated residues. V3J clonotypes were defined by identical inferred V gene, J gene, and CDR3 amino acid sequence. The percentage overlap between two repertoires was calculated by dividing the number of shared unique clonotypes by the size of the smaller repertoire. Three approaches were used to assess repertoire richness: RTK rarefaction, the Chao1 estimator, and Recon v2.1 estimates of unobserved clonotypes. OLGA was used to compute generation probabilities for all TCRbeta clonotypes that the gDNA method yielded from a handful of donors. The clones in this table, taken by TCRdb from immuneACCESS, are in-frame only. Not every clone is retained; where verified, under half of the shortfall comes from an unresolved V gene, and the cause of the rest is unknown. V and J calls and clone size follow that table, whereas D and trimming were derived from the DNA. Recorded for this sample are some 1 million clones; approximately 76% of them occurred a single time. The top ten hold approximately 1.5% of the sample.

Healthy HIV-negative adults with no recently reported acute infections or vaccinations were included as donors. Every donor was a Caucasian adult living in Nashville, Tennessee, USA. CD4+ T cells were enriched by magnetic negative selection, after which naive cells were positively selected on CD45RA and the negative fraction was taken as the memory subset. Blood was collected by leukapheresis, and PBMCs were isolated by Ficoll-Histopaque density gradient centrifugation and then cryopreserved in liquid nitrogen vapor phase. Analytical flow cytometry was used to check the purity and quantity of every magnetically sorted T cell population. From each sorted fraction, genomic DNA was isolated and quantified by UV absorbance on a Nanodrop 2000c. CDR1 and CDR2 were assigned from the germline V gene as SGDLS and YYNGEE. The germline V end is reduced by 2 bases and the J end by 1 base; junction bases left unmatched: 4. The CDR3 covers 16 residues, taking in both the cysteine and the phenylalanine. Only the CDR3 portion is preserved as DNA: 48 bases, with reading frame beginning at the first base.

The sequence was collected from a man aged 18 to 29 in good health. Rearrangement joined TRBV9 to TRBJ2-1, and 9 bases in between align with TRBD2. Sequencing input: memory CD4+ T cells sorted from blood. Read against the paper, the sample's cell subset or site label means: CD45RA-negative fraction. The CDR3 is CASSVSTSGSYNEQFF. Here is the DNA: TGTGCCAGCAGCGTTTCCACTAGCGGGTCCTACAATGAGCAGTTCTTC.